The 19 T cell receptor beta chains reported below all come from one sample, sequenced in a study of identical twins. TCRdb itself ran the 5' RACE reads through MiXCR, one entry per CDR3 protein. This table has 450,000 or so distinct CDR3 sequences, roughly 24% appearing once. The same data also contributed to another study, on T cells expressing NK-cell markers.

What was sequenced was CD4+ T cells sorted from blood. Every receptor here comes from a woman aged 18-29 years in good health.

This clonotype has just a few counts. The chain recombines TRBV20-1 with TRBJ1-5; tentative D call: TRBD1 (6 bases). The germline V gene encodes CDR1 DFQATT and CDR2 SNEGSKA (reference sequence). With 5 bases removed from V and 0 bases from J, the gap between germline ends came to 14 bases. This CDR3 region has 15 residues. The DNA for the CDR3 is TGCAGTGCTCCTGGGGAACAGGGTAGCAATCAGCCCCAGCATTTT. Its protein is CSAPGEQGSNQPQHF.

This clonotype was counted a few times. The chain joins TRBV11-2 to TRBJ2-2; perhaps TRBD2 as D (5 bases). V gave up 0 bases and J gave up 3 bases, with 8 bases separating them. CDR3 length: 15 amino acids. Germline V gene sequence: CDR1 SGHAT, CDR2 FQNNGV. The DNA of the CDR3 is TGTGCCAGCAGCTTAGAGGGAGCGGACACCGGGGAGCTGTTTTTT. Translating gives CASSLEGADTGELFF.

This clonotype occurred a few times. The chain combines TRBV10-3 with TRBJ2-2; tentatively, D is TRBD2 (5 bases). CDR1 is ENHRY and CDR2 is SYGVKD in the germline V gene. Trimming stripped 3 bases from V and 4 bases from J, with 12 bases between. The CDR3 spans 15 residues. The CDR3, as DNA: TGTGCCATCAGTGATGAGGGCCGATCCACCGGGGAGCTGTTTTTT. Amino acids: CAISDEGRSTGELFF.

Written as DNA, the CDR3 is TGTGCCAGCAGCTCTAAGCGGGAGAGCACAGATACGCAGTATTTT. Translated: CASSSKRESTDTQYF. The chain carries TRBV5-4 and TRBJ2-3; 8 nucleotides match TRBD2. CDR1 is SGHNT, CDR2 YYREEE, per germline (reference sequence). V was pared by 3 bases and J by 0 bases, with 3 bases of the junction left unmatched. There are 15 residues in the CDR3.

This clonotype was seen a handful of times. The chain is built from TRBV27 and TRBJ2-2; D is unresolved. Germline V CDR1 and CDR2: MNHEY, SMNVEV (reference sequence). This CDR3 is built from 15 residues. Between the trimmed V and J ends, which lost 3 bases and 5 bases, there was a span of 13 bases. Written as DNA, the CDR3 is TGTGCCAGCAGTTTCAGGTTTCAGGCAACCGGGGAGCTGTTTTTT. Translated: CASSFRFQATGELFF.

This chain connects TRBV29-1 to TRBJ2-7; TRBD1 aligns across 7 bases. The CDR3 consists of 13 residues. Germline V lookup: CDR1 SQVTM, CDR2 ANQGSEA. J gave up 4 bases and V 7 bases, and 10 bases lay outside the gene matches. The CDR3 coding sequence is TGCAGCGCCGGGACAGATATGCGGTACGAGCAGTACTTC. This codes for CSAGTDMRYEQYF.

V is TRBV5-6 and J is TRBJ2-1, with 11 bases fitting TRBD2. The CDR3 length is 18 residues. Trimming removed 1 base from V and 8 bases from J; junction bases left unmatched: 14. The germline V gene encodes CDR1 SGHDT and CDR2 YYEEEE. CDR3 amino acids: CASSLIWLAGGLGYEQFF. The DNA for the CDR3 is TGTGCCAGCAGCTTGATATGGCTAGCGGGAGGACTAGGGTATGAGCAGTTCTTC.

This clonotype has just a few counts. The gene calls are TRBV7-9 and TRBJ2-7; TRBD2 agrees at 8 bases. CDR3 length: 15 amino acids. Germline V CDR1 and CDR2: SEHNR, FQNEAQ (reference sequence). The junction had 6 bases not matched to a gene; V was cut back by 2 bases and J by 3 bases. CDR3 protein: CASSLQAGELYEQYF. The CDR3 DNA reads as TGTGCCAGCAGCTTACAAGCGGGAGAACTCTACGAGCAGTACTTC.

The sample holds a few counts of this clonotype. CDR3 in DNA: TGTGCCAGCTCACCGCCCCACCTGACAGAAAGTTCACCCCTCCACTTT. Its translation is CASSPPHLTESSPLHF. The V and J genes are TRBV18 and TRBJ1-6; D may be TRBD1 (5 bases). Germline CDR1 KGHSH, CDR2 LQKENI. The V and J ends lost 3 bases and 9 bases respectively, with 18 bases between them. CDR3 length equals 16 residues.

The chain combines TRBV2 with TRBJ2-1, with D perhaps matching TRBD2 (6 bases). This CDR3 has 12 residues. Germline-derived CDR1 and CDR2 are SNHLY and FYNNEI. The V end lost 4 bases, the J end lost 10 bases, and 11 bases lay between the germline ends. CDR3 sequence reads: CASSVGSGEQFF. CDR3 sequence (DNA): TGTGCCAGCAGTGTAGGTAGCGGCGAGCAGTTCTTC.

J is TRBJ1-1 and V is TRBV5-5, with D possibly matching TRBD1 (5 bases). The V and J ends lost 4 bases and 0 bases respectively, with 13 bases between them. The CDR3 totals 15 residues. The germline gives CDR1 SGHKS, CDR2 YYEKEE (reference sequence). CDR3 residues: CASSDGTAMNTEAFF. The CDR3 DNA follows: TGTGCCAGCAGCGATGGGACGGCGATGAACACTGAAGCTTTCTTT. Full variable domain (remainder filled in from reference TRBV5-5 and TRBJ1-1): DAGVTQSPTHLIKTRGQQVTLRCSPISGHKSVSWYQQVLGQGPQFIFQYYEKEERGRGNFPDRFSARQFPNYSSELNVNALLLGDSALYLCASSDGTAMNTEAFFGQGTRLTVV.

V usage is TRBV6-2 or TRBV6-3 and J usage is TRBJ2-1; 10 bases are a match to TRBD2. Germline lookup yields CDR1 MNHEY and CDR2 SVGEGT. This CDR3 spans 14 amino acids. Trimming cost V 10 bases and J 5 bases; bases outside gene matches: 8. The CDR3 spells CATTRTSGNNEQFF. The CDR3 nucleotides read TGTGCCACCACACGGACTAGCGGAAACAATGAGCAGTTCTTC.

The chain employs TRBV29-1 and TRBJ2-5; a possible D gene is TRBD2 (6 bases). The V end was cut by 8 bases, the J end by 3 bases, with 13 bases between. CDR1 is SQVTM, CDR2 ANQGSEA, per germline. The CDR3 runs to 12 residues. The CDR3 DNA is TGCAGCCTGACTAGTGGGAAAGAGACCCAGTACTTC. Translated, it gives CSLTSGKETQYF. The full variable domain, its missing parts supplied by reference TRBV29-1 and TRBJ2-5, is SAVISQKPSRDICQRGTSLTIQCQVDSQVTMMFWYRQQPGQSLTLIATANQGSEATYESGFVIDKFPISRPNLTFSTLTVSNMSPEDSSIYLCSLTSGKETQYFGPGTRLLVL.

This clonotype was found a few times. The CDR3 bases are TGTGCCAGCAGCTTTGGAGGGGGTGGCTCCTACAATGAGCAGTTCTTC. Its protein product is CASSFGGGGSYNEQFF. The rearrangement uses TRBV5-4 and TRBJ2-1; D possibly uses TRBD1 or TRBD2 (6 bases each). Germline assignment: CDR1 SGHNT and CDR2 YYREEE (reference sequence). V lost 2 bases, J lost 0 bases, and 12 bases lay in between. This CDR3 has 16 residues.

This clonotype was counted many times. The chain is built from TRBV12-3 or TRBV12-4 and TRBJ2-1, with D unresolved. V shed 3 bases and J shed 8 bases, with 5 bases lying between them. The CDR3 runs to 11 residues. The CDR3 DNA reads TGTGCCAGCAGTTTCCTCCATGAGCAGTTCTTC. This codes for CASSFLHEQFF.

The rearrangement uses TRBV20-1 and TRBJ2-3, with TRBD2 matching over 16 bases. Germline V gene data show CDR1 as DFQATT and CDR2 as SNEGSKA (reference sequence). The CDR3 loop spans 17 amino acids. The junction had 10 bases not matched to a gene; V was cut back by 6 bases and J by 4 bases. DNA of the CDR3: TGCAGTGCCAGGCCGGGACTAGCGGGGGGGCAGGCAGATACGCAGTATTTT. This codes for CSARPGLAGGQADTQYF.

This clonotype occurred a few times. The chain is built from TRBV12-5 and TRBJ2-1, with D unresolved. Germline CDR1 LGHNT, CDR2 FRNRAP. The CDR3 spans 13 residues. Deletions cut 1 base from V and 9 bases from J, with 10 bases between. The CDR3 bases are TGTGCTAGTGGTTTGGCAGCCCTGGCTGAGCAGTTCTTC. It codes for CASGLAALAEQFF.

The gene calls are TRBV25-1 and TRBJ1-4; D is ambiguous. Germline V gene lookup returns CDR1 MGHDK and CDR2 SYGVNS. This CDR3 is built from 15 residues. The V and J ends lost 4 bases and 5 bases respectively, with 14 bases between them. The CDR3 sequence is CASSGDTGRNEKLFF. In DNA, the CDR3 is TGTGCCAGCAGTGGCGACACGGGAAGGAATGAAAAACTGTTTTTT.

The chain is built from TRBV20-1 and TRBJ2-3, with TRBD2 identical over 7 bases. CDR3 length: 15 residues. V shed 5 bases and J 3 bases; nucleotides not matched to a gene: 11. Germline CDR1 and CDR2: DFQATT and SNEGSKA (reference sequence). As DNA, the CDR3 is TGCAGTGCTGCCGGCGGAGCGGGGAAAACAGATACGCAGTATTTT. Protein: CSAAGGAGKTDTQYF.